Given below is one T cell receptor beta chain in context. As yet, its antigen is unknown. The data belong to a study of PD-1 blockade in classical Hodgkin lymphoma. Study findings and constraints: Complete responders entered with baseline diversity on par with newly diagnosed patients, the results showed. CD4+ TCR diversity, unlike CD8+, climbed significantly by C4D1. The drivers behind the repertoire differences, possibly disease activity or prior therapy, remain undefined. The study reported lower baseline TCR diversity in newly diagnosed patients than in healthy donors.

No patient escaped relapse after autologous stem cell transplantation, and brentuximab vedotin exposure varied. Germline V gene data show CDR1 as SGHRS and CDR2 as YFSETQ. The CDR3 has 15 residues. Trimming left V 0 bases short and J 9 bases short, with 18 bases between. Clones were read by immunoSEQ multiplex PCR, and TCRdb kept only the in-frame ones, dropping some. This table has nearly 60,000 clones, 85% to 95% appearing once. The genes are TRBV5-1 and TRBJ1-2; tentatively, D is TRBD1 (6 bases). The origin of this receptor is a human donor with classical Hodgkin lymphoma. This sample comprised peripheral blood mononuclear cells (PBMCs), obtained before the second cycle of nivolumab. CDR3 nucleotides: TGCGCCAGCAGCTTGGCCACAGGGTTTGGGCCAAGCTACACCTTC. It specifies CASSLATGFGPSYTF.